This record looks at one TCR beta chain sequence and its context. Its antigen is still unknown. There are no base qualities to consult, and no much larger clone falls within one base. These data are taken from a study of blood T cell repertoires in COVID-19 (TCRdb year 2020). A note on the overall study: Samples covering the acute and convalescent phases of COVID-19 were provided by collaborators in the United States, Italy and Spain. The prospective study material was composed of cDNA or gDNA derived from T cells, B-cell-depleted T cells, or PBMCs. Deeply sampled blood TCRbeta repertoires from subjects exposed to, actively infected with, or recovered from COVID-19 were included in the dataset. The repertoires were released in a freely available public database meant as a resource for research on the immune response to SARS-CoV-2. Samples were obtained from the ongoing ImmuneRACE study (first 160 participants) and from over a thousand subjects provided by 6 global collaborators. A de-identified subject ID, COVID-19 status, age in years and sex were almost always included in the sample metadata. HLA class I and class II types, where available, came from metadata supplied by the sample provider rather than from assay-based typing.

Collaborating institutions collected whole blood in K2EDTA tubes following their own protocols. Collaborator samples were shipped for TCRbeta analysis as frozen whole blood, isolated PBMCs, or DNA extracted from either sample type. The immunoSEQ Assay, a bias-controlled multiplex PCR, was used to amplify TCRbeta CDR3 regions from genomic DNA. Per the authors' processing: The number of nucleated cells in each sample was estimated by amplification of reference gene primers within the assay. To quantify the absolute abundance of each unique TCRbeta CDR3 rearrangement, sequence reads were collapsed and filtered. For each sample, productive Simpson clonality was calculated as the square root of Simpson's diversity index across productive rearrangements. TCRdb limited this immuneACCESS table to in-frame rearrangements with V and J called. A share of clones is missing; checked studies link under half to unresolved V genes, and the rest is unexplained. The V and J calls and clone size were taken over from that table, and D and trimming were inferred from the DNA. Within this sample are fewer than 85,000 clones, with around 88% of them counted one time only. In total, the top ten clones hold 5% to 6.5% of the sample.

General conclusions and limits of the study: The quantity of clinical and demographic metadata differed by source and by participant and was supplied without curation.

As encoded in the germline V gene (reference sequence), CDR1 is LNHDA while CDR2 is SQIVND. The CDR3 starts with the cysteine, ends with the phenylalanine, and has 14 residues. Only CDR3 DNA remains: 42 bases, in frame from the first base. For this chain, trimming is 6 bases at the V end and 4 bases at the J end, and the number of junction bases without a gene match is 4. The sequenced material came from peripheral blood. Here the chain combines TRBV19 and TRBJ1-5; 9 central bases correspond to TRBD1. The receptor comes from a man between 60 and 75 years old with acute or convalescent COVID-19. The CDR3 loop reads CASSRTGVNQPQHF. The bases read TGTGCCAGTAGCAGGACAGGGGTAAATCAGCCCCAGCATTTT.